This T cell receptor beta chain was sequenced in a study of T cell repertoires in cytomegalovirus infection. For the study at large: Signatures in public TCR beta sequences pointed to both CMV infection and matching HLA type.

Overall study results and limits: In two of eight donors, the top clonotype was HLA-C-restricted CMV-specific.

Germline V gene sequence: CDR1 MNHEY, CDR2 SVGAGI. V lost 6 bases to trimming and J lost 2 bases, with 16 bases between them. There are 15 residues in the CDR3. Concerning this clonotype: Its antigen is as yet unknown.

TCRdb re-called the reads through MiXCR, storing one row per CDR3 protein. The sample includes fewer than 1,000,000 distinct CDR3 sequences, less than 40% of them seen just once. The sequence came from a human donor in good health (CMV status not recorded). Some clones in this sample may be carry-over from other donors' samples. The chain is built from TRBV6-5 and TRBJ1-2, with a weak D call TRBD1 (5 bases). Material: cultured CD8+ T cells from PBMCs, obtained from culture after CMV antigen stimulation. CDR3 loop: CASSESGVGNYGYTF. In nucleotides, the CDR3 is TGTGCCAGCAGCGAATCGGGGGTGGGGAACTATGGCTACACCTTC.